Ten or more counts support the clone carrying this T cell receptor beta chain. This library used roughly 430 ng RNA and molecular barcoded adaptors spanning alpha/delta and beta/gamma chains. TCRdb used MiXCR to reprocess the reads, holding one entry per CDR3 protein. The sample records some 120,000 distinct CDR3 sequences, 10% to 15% being singletons. This entry comes from a study of read filtering for tumor transcriptome and immune sequencing. After removal of 0 bases from V and 7 bases from J, the junction contained 17 bases not matched to a gene. From germline, CDR1 is DFQATT and CDR2 SNEGSKA (reference sequence). This CDR3 comprises 17 residues.

The V and J genes are TRBV20-1 and TRBJ2-5; 7 bases match TRBD1. The sample consisted of a population of CD138-negative cells sorted from bone marrow. The TCR originated in a donor aged 40 or over with multiple myeloma. CDR3: CSARDQVRPGQVGTQYF. The DNA of the CDR3 is TGCAGTGCTAGAGATCAGGTCAGACCAGGACAGGTCGGGACCCAGTACTTC.